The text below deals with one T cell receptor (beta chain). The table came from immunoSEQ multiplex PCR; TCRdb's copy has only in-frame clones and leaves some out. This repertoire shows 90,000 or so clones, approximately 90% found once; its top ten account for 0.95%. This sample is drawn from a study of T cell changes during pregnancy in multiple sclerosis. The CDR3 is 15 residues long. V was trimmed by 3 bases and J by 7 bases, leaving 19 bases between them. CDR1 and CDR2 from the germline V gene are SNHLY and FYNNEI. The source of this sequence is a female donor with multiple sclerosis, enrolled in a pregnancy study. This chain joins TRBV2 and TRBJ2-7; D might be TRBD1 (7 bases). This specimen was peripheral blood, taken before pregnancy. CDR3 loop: CASSERQGGLGEQYF. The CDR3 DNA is TGTGCCAGCAGTGAGCGACAGGGAGGATTAGGGGAGCAGTACTTC.